One T cell receptor beta chain is described in this entry. Only in-frame clones appear in the TCRdb table, and some are missing; sequencing was by immunoSEQ multiplex PCR. The sample has about 220,000 clones, 70% to 85% seen once. This entry is derived from a study of blood T cell repertoires in COVID-19. Study context: In each case, the material was cDNA or gDNA derived from T cells, B-cell-depleted T cells, or PBMCs.

The source material was peripheral blood. This sequence was found in a middle-aged man who had recovered from COVID-19.

CDR3 coding DNA: TGTGCCACCAGCAGAGCCCTGACAGGGCTTTCTGAAGCTTTCTTT. Translating gives CATSRALTGLSEAFF. The chain links TRBV15 to TRBJ1-1, with TRBD1 matching 7 bases. The length of the CDR3 is 15 residues. V dropped 1 base and J dropped 6; count of bases not matched to a gene: 8. CDR1 is LNHNV, CDR2 YYDKDF, per germline (reference sequence).